The 32 T cell receptor beta chains below come from one sample, sequenced in a study of blood T cell repertoires in COVID-19. The protocol was immunoSEQ multiplex PCR, while the TCRdb copy is restricted to in-frame clones and leaves out a portion. The sample has over 250,000 clones; more than 75% are singletons. Sequencing was carried out using PBMCs or T cells enriched from blood (not recorded which). The receptors were sampled from an older woman in a cohort exposed to, infected with or recovered from COVID-19 (not recorded which).

The rearrangement joins TRBV24-1 to TRBJ2-7, with TRBD1 identical over 7 bases. With 9 bases clipped from V and 0 bases from J, the junction kept 4 bases outside the gene matches. CDR1 is KGHDR and CDR2 is SFDVKD in the germline V gene. This CDR3 spans 13 amino acids. CDR3 coding DNA: TGTGCCACCGAGGACAGGAACTCCTACGAGCAGTACTTC. Its translation: CATEDRNSYEQYF.

This chain joins TRBV11-3 and TRBJ2-1, with D unclear. Looked up from germline, CDR1 is SGHNT and CDR2 is YENEEA. The V and J ends lost 5 bases and 2 bases respectively, with 22 bases between them. The CDR3 has 18 residues. Here the CDR3 DNA reads TGTGCCAGCAGCGTATTCCAAGACTCCCACGTGACCTACAATGAGCAGTTCTTC. Protein: CASSVFQDSHVTYNEQFF.

V is TRBV5-1 and J is TRBJ2-3; 8 bases line up with TRBD2. The ends lost 1 base at V and 0 bases at J; junction bases unmatched: 4. This CDR3 contains 16 residues. Germline V lookup: CDR1 SGHRS, CDR2 YFSETQ. The CDR3 DNA reads TGCGCCAGCAGCTTGCAGGCTAGCGGGAGCACAGATACGCAGTATTTT. It specifies CASSLQASGSTDTQYF.

The chain couples TRBV6-6 to TRBJ2-7; no clear D. V lost 7 bases and J 5 bases, leaving 9 bases between the germline ends. Germline CDR1 reads MNHNY; CDR2 reads SVGAGI (reference sequence). This CDR3 has 11 residues. In DNA form, the CDR3 reads TGTGCCAGCACCGTACAAAACGAGCAGTACTTC. This encodes CASTVQNEQYF.

This chain uses TRBV7-9 with TRBJ1-4; perhaps TRBD1 as D (6 bases). Trimming shortened V by 9 bases and J by 7 bases, and 18 bases separated the two germline ends. Per the germline V gene, CDR1 is SEHNR and CDR2 is FQNEAQ (reference sequence). This CDR3 is 14 amino acids long. CDR3 in DNA: TGTGCCAGTACTCTGGCGGGGGGCCGTGAAAAACTGTTTTTT. Encoded protein: CASTLAGGREKLFF.

This chain links TRBV28 with TRBJ1-5; TRBD1 matches 10 bases. This CDR3 has 15 residues. The ends lost 6 bases at V and 6 bases at J; junction bases unmatched: 8. Germline V gene sequence: CDR1 MDHEN, CDR2 SYDVKM. CDR3: CASRSGTGVVQPQHF. CDR3 DNA sequence: TGTGCCAGCAGATCCGGGACAGGGGTGGTTCAGCCCCAGCATTTT. Looking up the rest from reference TRBV28 and TRBJ1-5 gives the full variable domain: DVKVTQSSRYLVKRTGEKVFLECVQDMDHENMFWYRQDPGLGLRLIYFSYDVKMKEKGDIPEGYSVSREKKERFSLILESASTNQTSMYLCASRSGTGVVQPQHFGDGTRLSIL.

The V and J genes are TRBV27 and TRBJ2-2, with D perhaps TRBD2 (6 bases). V lost 6 bases and J 5 bases, leaving 13 bases between the germline ends. Germline CDR1 reads MNHEY; CDR2 reads SMNVEV (reference sequence). The CDR3 is made up of 14 amino acids. In DNA, the CDR3 is TGTGCCAGCAGCACGGAGGGTAGAACCGGGGAGCTGTTTTTT. This gives the protein CASSTEGRTGELFF.

The chain combines TRBV19 with TRBJ2-3; D ambiguous. Deletions cut 3 bases from V and 2 bases from J, with 9 bases between. This CDR3 region has 14 residues. CDR1 is LNHDA and CDR2 is SQIVND in the germline V gene (reference sequence). CDR3 coding DNA: TGTGCCAGTAGTATGACATGGCCCACAGATACGCAGTATTTT. Translating gives CASSMTWPTDTQYF.

The J gene is TRBJ2-3, the V gene TRBV5-1; D is possibly TRBD2 (6 bases). Trimming removed 5 bases from V and 2 bases from J, with 9 bases in between. Germline assignment: CDR1 SGHRS and CDR2 YFSETQ. The CDR3 is 13 amino acids. In nucleotides, the CDR3 is TGCGCCAGCAGGCGGGGATCCACAGATACGCAGTATTTT. The encoded protein is CASRRGSTDTQYF.

The chain is built from TRBV5-6 and TRBJ2-7; TRBD1 aligns across 10 bases. CDR3 length: 14 amino acids. Germline CDR1 and CDR2: SGHDT and YYEEEE. V lost 0 bases, J lost 3 bases, and 0 bases stayed unmatched. In DNA, the CDR3 is TGTGCCAGCAGCTTGGGGACAGGGGGCTACGAGCAGTACTTC. It specifies CASSLGTGGYEQYF. Full variable domain (remainder filled in from reference TRBV5-6 and TRBJ2-7): DAGVTQSPTHLIKTRGQQVTLRCSPKSGHDTVSWYQQALGQGPQFIFQYYEEEERQRGNFPDRFSGHQFPNYSSELNVNALLLGDSALYLCASSLGTGGYEQYFGPGTRLTVT.

The CDR3 DNA reads TGTGCCAGCAGCTCTGGAGAGGGTATCTATGGCTACACCTTC. Residues: CASSSGEGIYGYTF. The rearrangement joins TRBV7-2 to TRBJ1-2; no clear D. Trimming cost V 4 bases and J 4 bases, with 13 bases left between them. Germline V gene sequence: CDR1 SGHTA, CDR2 FQGNSA. The CDR3 is made up of 14 amino acids. The whole variable domain, remainder taken from reference TRBV7-2 and TRBJ1-2, is GAGVSQSPSNKVTEKGKDVELRCDPISGHTALYWYRQSLGQGLEFLIYFQGNSAPDKSGLPSDRFSAERTGGSVSTLTIQRTQQEDSAVYLCASSSGEGIYGYTFGSGTRLTVV.

J is TRBJ2-5 and V is TRBV27, with 9 bases fitting TRBD2. This CDR3 has 17 residues. V gave up 2 bases and J gave up 4 bases; unmatched junction bases: 11. Per the germline V gene, CDR1 is MNHEY and CDR2 is SMNVEV (reference sequence). The CDR3 nucleotides are TGTGCCAGCAGTTTACGGGGGACTAGCAAGAAGGGAGAGACCCAGTACTTC. As protein: CASSLRGTSKKGETQYF.

The chain links TRBV6-5 to TRBJ2-7, with TRBD2 matching over 8 bases. In germline, CDR1 is MNHEY, CDR2 SVGAGI. This CDR3 spans 12 amino acids. CDR3 protein: CAASGGTYEQYF. The CDR3 nucleotides are TGTGCGGCCAGCGGGGGAACCTACGAGCAGTACTTC.

Comments on this clone: A much larger clonotype is one base distant, so this may be a read error. The chain is built from TRBV7-3 and TRBJ1-5; 9 nucleotides align to TRBD1. In germline, CDR1 is SGHTA, CDR2 FQGTGA. The CDR3 contains 13 residues. With 5 bases clipped from V and 5 bases from J, the junction kept 1 base outside the gene matches. The CDR3 spells CASSRDRDQPQHF. CDR3 nucleotides: TGTGCCAGCAGCCGGGACAGGGATCAGCCCCAGCATTTT.

The V call is TRBV28, the J call TRBJ2-3, with D possibly being TRBD1 (6 bases). Germline CDR1 MDHEN, CDR2 SYDVKM. The CDR3 runs 14 residues. Trimming shortened V by 5 bases and J by 0 bases, and 9 bases separated the two germline ends. The CDR3 spells CASSNGQSTDTQYF. CDR3 DNA: TGTGCCAGCAGTAATGGACAGAGCACAGATACGCAGTATTTT.

The rearrangement joins TRBV18 to TRBJ2-7; possibly TRBD2 for D (6 bases). The CDR3 covers 14 residues. CDR1 KGHSH and CDR2 LQKENI come from the germline V gene. V was shortened by 4 bases and J by 2 bases, with 12 bases between the two germline ends. The CDR3 loop reads CASSHRDSTYEQYF. CDR3 DNA: TGTGCCAGCTCACACCGGGACTCGACCTACGAGCAGTACTTC.

V usage is TRBV7-3 and J usage is TRBJ2-2; D perhaps matches TRBD2 (6 bases). CDR1 and CDR2 from the germline V gene are SGHTA and FQGTGA. Trimming left V 0 bases short and J 5 bases short, with 13 bases between. This CDR3 has 16 amino acids. In DNA form, the CDR3 reads TGTGCCAGCAGCTTAACGCGGGAAATAGGAACCGGGGAGCTGTTTTTT. It is translated as CASSLTREIGTGELFF.

J is TRBJ1-3 and V is TRBV7-2; 12 bases fit TRBD1. V lost 4 bases, J lost 1 base, and 11 bases stayed unmatched. Germline loops: CDR1 SGHTA, CDR2 FQGNSA. The CDR3 contains 19 residues. CDR3 coding DNA: TGTGCCAGCAGCTCCCCTCCGGGACAGGGGGCCTTATCTGGAAACACCATATATTTT. It encodes CASSSPPGQGALSGNTIYF.

The V gene is TRBV21-1, the J gene TRBJ2-1; the table's D gene call, TRBD2, was not cross checked with the DNA. TRBV21-1 counts as a pseudogene. The CDR3 loop spans 17 amino acids. The CDR3 loop reads CASSKGATSGFTNEQFF. The CDR3 coding sequence is TGTGCCAGCAGCAAAGGCGCTACTAGCGGGTTTACCAATGAGCAGTTCTTC.

The chain links TRBV5-1 to TRBJ2-5, with D unresolved. Trimming removed 0 bases from V and 1 base from J, with 10 bases in between. This CDR3 is 15 amino acids long. CDR1 and CDR2 from the germline V gene are SGHRS and YFSETQ. The CDR3 loop reads CASSLVGGSQETQYF. CDR3 DNA: TGCGCCAGCAGCTTGGTCGGCGGAAGCCAAGAGACCCAGTACTTC. The full variable domain, its missing parts supplied by reference TRBV5-1 and TRBJ2-5, is KAGVTQTPRYLIKTRGQQVTLSCSPISGHRSVSWYQQTPGQGLQFLFEYFSETQRNKGNFPGRFSGRQFSNSRSEMNVSTLELGDSALYLCASSLVGGSQETQYFGPGTRLLVL.

The rearrangement uses TRBV6-1 and TRBJ1-2, with D tentatively TRBD1 (6 bases). Germline CDR1 MNHNS, CDR2 SASEGT. The CDR3 has 15 amino acids. Trimming cost V 1 base and J 2 bases, with 11 bases left between them. CDR3 in DNA: TGTGCCAGCAGTGAAGAGGCGGGGGCGAACTATGGCTACACCTTC. The encoded protein is CASSEEAGANYGYTF.

The J gene is TRBJ2-1, the V gene TRBV11-1; 7 bases fit TRBD1. The V gene end was trimmed by 8 bases and the J gene end by 5 bases; junction bases not matched to a gene: 9. CDR1 is SGHAT and CDR2 is FQDESV in the germline V gene (reference sequence). The CDR3 is made up of 14 amino acids. In DNA, the CDR3 is TGTGCCAGCTCCCTACAGGGGTTGGACAATGAGCAGTTCTTC. Encoded protein: CASSLQGLDNEQFF.

This chain uses TRBV5-1 with TRBJ2-5; D is uncertain. Germline V CDR1 and CDR2: SGHRS, YFSETQ. The CDR3 totals 13 residues. V was cut by 0 bases and J by 4 bases, with 7 bases left in between. The CDR3 sequence: CASSLAGTETQYF. In nucleotides, the CDR3 is TGCGCCAGCAGCTTGGCAGGAACAGAGACCCAGTACTTC.

This clone came up a few times. This chain connects TRBV9 to TRBJ2-7; perhaps TRBD2 as D (6 bases). CDR1 SGDLS and CDR2 YYNGEE come from the germline V gene. Trimming cost V 6 bases and J 1 base, with 14 bases left between them. The CDR3 covers 14 residues. CDR3 DNA: TGTGCCAGCATGCGGGATCTAGCGTCCTACGAGCAGTACTTC. Amino acids: CASMRDLASYEQYF. The variable domain in full, completed from reference TRBV9 and TRBJ2-7, reads DSGVTQTPKHLITATGQRVTLRCSPRSGDLSVYWYQQSLDQGLQFLIQYYNGEERAKGNILERFSAQQFPDLHSELNLSSLELGDSALYFCASMRDLASYEQYFGPGTRLTVT.

The chain employs TRBV5-1 and TRBJ2-5; 7 bases fit TRBD2. V trimming: 0 bases; J trimming: 5 bases; junction bases outside the gene matches: 4. Germline CDR1 and CDR2: SGHRS and YFSETQ. This CDR3 has 14 residues. CDR3 in amino acids: CASSLDWGGETQYF. CDR3 DNA sequence: TGCGCCAGCAGCTTGGATTGGGGAGGGGAGACCCAGTACTTC.

The chain has TRBV19 and TRBJ2-1; 10 nucleotides align to TRBD2. Germline V CDR1 and CDR2: LNHDA, SQIVND (reference sequence). V lost 6 bases to trimming and J lost 12 bases; unmatched junction nucleotides: 11. The CDR3 has 14 amino acids. As DNA, the CDR3 is TGTGCCAGTAGAATTAACTTAGCGGGAGGAGGGCAGTTCTTC. This encodes CASRINLAGGGQFF.

Comments on this clone: One end of the junction varies from germline; a read error may be responsible. The chain joins TRBV5-1 to TRBJ2-5; 8 bases match TRBD2. This CDR3 spans 17 amino acids. Germline values: CDR1 SGHRS, CDR2 YFSETQ. CDR3 sequence: CARSWAGGAGKGETQYF. CDR3 nucleotide sequence: TGCGCCCGCAGCTGGGCCGGGGGGGCAGGGAAAGGAGAGACCCAGTACTTC.

This chain uses TRBV28 with TRBJ2-5; D is ambiguous. This CDR3 contains 15 residues. The germline gives CDR1 MDHEN, CDR2 SYDVKM. The V end lost 5 bases, the J end lost 2 bases, and 15 bases lay between the germline ends. The CDR3 sequence: CASSPASRRQETQYF. The CDR3 region has the DNA TGTGCCAGCAGTCCTGCATCGAGGCGGCAAGAGACCCAGTACTTC.

The chain combines TRBV5-6 with TRBJ1-4, with no clear D. V was clipped by 1 base and J by 8 bases, with 6 bases between them. Germline V gene sequence: CDR1 SGHDT, CDR2 YYEEEE. The CDR3 consists of 12 residues. The CDR3 nucleotides are TGTGCCAGCAGCTTGATGGCAGAAAAACTGTTTTTT. Encoded protein: CASSLMAEKLFF.

CDR3: CASSLTGPNSPLHF. CDR3 coding DNA: TGTGCCAGCAGCTTAACAGGGCCCAATTCACCCCTCCACTTT. This chain joins TRBV5-5 and TRBJ1-6; possibly TRBD1 for D (6 bases). CDR3 length equals 14 residues. Deletions cut 2 bases from V and 7 bases from J, with 10 bases between. Germline V gene sequence: CDR1 SGHKS, CDR2 YYEKEE (reference sequence).

The DNA for the CDR3 is TGTGCCAGCAGGTTAGACCTTGGAGGGTCCTATGGCTACACCTTC. Protein sequence: CASRLDLGGSYGYTF. The chain uses TRBV2 and TRBJ1-2; the D is unclear. The CDR3 runs 15 residues. CDR1 is SNHLY, CDR2 FYNNEI, per germline. V was clipped by 6 bases and J by 4 bases, with 18 bases between them.

V gene TRBV2 combines with J gene TRBJ1-6; the match to TRBD1 covers 10 bases. This CDR3 contains 16 residues. Germline V gives CDR1 SNHLY, CDR2 FYNNEI. After removal of 6 bases from V and 13 bases from J, the junction contained 15 bases not matched to a gene. CDR3 in amino acids: CASRDSGTGAYVPLHF. CDR3 sequence (DNA): TGTGCCAGCAGGGATTCCGGGACAGGGGCGTACGTCCCCCTCCACTTT.